This T cell receptor beta chain was captured in a study of molecular identifiers for immune sequencing clone quantification (dated by TCRdb to the late 2010s). General notes on the study: For a replicate experiment, RNA from about 21,000 or 97,000 naive CD8 T cells was divided into five aliquots, of which four were sequenced. CD8 T cells were used in a methods study to benchmark molecular-identifier clustering-based TCR repertoire sequencing (MIDCIRS) and TCR RNA copy counting. Broad study findings and their caveats: Highly expanded clone sizes could be underestimated if identical TCR molecules share a barcode. When barcode sub-clustering was omitted, TCR diversity was inflated by chimeric consensus sequences, with chimeras reaching as high as 47%. Around 2.9 recovered TCR RNA copies per cell were obtained by modeling, versus roughly 10 by digital PCR, implying a capture efficiency of roughly 32%. The naive libraries included spiked-in Jurkat TCR RNA (under eleven copies' worth), and this Jurkat TCR RNA is not part of the donor repertoire. In CMV-specific effector cells, clones with more than 20 RNA copies accounted for over 97% of molecules, whereas in naive cells such clones accounted for under 1%. Even against a background of one million naive CD8 T cells, spiked-in Jurkat TCR RNA amounting to a single cell's worth was reported to be detectable.

Compared with germline, V lacks 6 bases and J lacks 0 bases; bases without a gene match: 7. The germline V gene (reference sequence) yields LNHNV for CDR1 and YYDKDF for CDR2. From the cysteine through the phenylalanine, the CDR3 covers 16 amino acids. Kept here is only the CDR3 DNA, which spans 48 bases and is read in frame from base 1. Library preparation used PCR. Instrument on record: NextSeq 500. Preparation of bulk TCR libraries followed a previously described approach, with the TCR primers listed in Table S5. Purification of total RNA was performed with the Qiagen AllPrep DNA/RNA kit. Before analysis, reads from multiple sequencing runs of the same library were pooled. As for the original processing: Reads were retained only if the reads had an exact TCR constant sequence, and the retained reads were trimmed to 150 nt and grouped according to their 12-nt molecular barcodes. Within each barcode group, reads were sub-clustered at a 15% Levenshtein threshold, and quality-weighted consensus sequences were built per RNA molecule. Non-functional sequences were removed, as were lower-count sequences one edit away from another. Barcode sub-clusters with fewer than 20% of the maximum read count were removed, based on fitting two negative binomial distributions. Using fastp trimming at Q25 and MiXCR clonotype assembly, TCRdb reanalyzed the public sequencing data and kept in-frame beta chains. One record per CDR3 amino acid sequence lists the most common genes and DNA. The V and J calls were not made by the authors but by TCRdb's processing. For this sample the table gives approximately 500,000 distinct CDR3 sequences, of which about 25% were detected only once. Under 0.8% of the sample rests with the top ten.

Libraries of naive CD8 T cells were built from anywhere between about 20,000 and 1,000,000 sorted cells, with 10%, 30% or 50% of the purified RNA used. Naive CD8 T cells, defined as CD8+CD4-CCR7+CD45RA+, were FACS-sorted into RLT Plus buffer on a BD FACSAria II. To test detection sensitivity, Jurkat RNA equal to around nine TCR copies was added to samples of roughly 18,000-1,100,000 naive CD8 T cells. Enrichment of CD8 T cells was performed with RosetteSep CD8+ T Cell Enrichment Cocktail and Ficoll-Paque, after which ACK red cell lysis was carried out. This clonotype turned up a few times. It lacks a known antigen. No base qualities exist here, and no much larger clone lies one base off it.

The chain is made from TRBV15 and TRBJ1-5, and 8 junction bases match TRBD1. The source is a human donor in good health. Some libraries in this study had Jurkat cell RNA spiked in. The sample consisted of naive CD8+ T cells from blood, with Jurkat cell RNA spiked in. Reading the label with the study, this specimen's cell subset or site is: FACS-sorted CD8+CD4-CCR7+CD45RA+ naive T cells. In nucleotides, the sequence is TGTGCCACCAGTCCACAGGGGGTGCGTAGCAATCAGCCCCAGCATTTT. It encodes CATSPQGVRSNQPQHF.